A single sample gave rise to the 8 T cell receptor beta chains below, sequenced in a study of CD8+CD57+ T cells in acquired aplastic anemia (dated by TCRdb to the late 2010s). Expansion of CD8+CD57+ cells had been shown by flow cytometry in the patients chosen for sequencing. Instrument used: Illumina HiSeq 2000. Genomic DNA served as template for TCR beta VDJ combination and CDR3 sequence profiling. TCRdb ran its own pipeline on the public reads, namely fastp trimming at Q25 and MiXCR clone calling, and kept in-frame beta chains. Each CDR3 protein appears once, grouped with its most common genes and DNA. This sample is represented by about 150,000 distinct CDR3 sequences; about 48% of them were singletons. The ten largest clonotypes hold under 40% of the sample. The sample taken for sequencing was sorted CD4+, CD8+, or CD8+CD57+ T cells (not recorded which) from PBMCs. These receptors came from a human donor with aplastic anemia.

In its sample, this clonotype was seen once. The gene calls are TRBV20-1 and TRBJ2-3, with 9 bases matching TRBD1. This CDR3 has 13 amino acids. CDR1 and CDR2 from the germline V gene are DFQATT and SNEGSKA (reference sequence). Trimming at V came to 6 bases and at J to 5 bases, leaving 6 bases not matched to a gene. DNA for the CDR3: TGCAGTGCCCCGGGACAGGGAGAAGATACGCAGTATTTT. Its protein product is CSAPGQGEDTQYF.

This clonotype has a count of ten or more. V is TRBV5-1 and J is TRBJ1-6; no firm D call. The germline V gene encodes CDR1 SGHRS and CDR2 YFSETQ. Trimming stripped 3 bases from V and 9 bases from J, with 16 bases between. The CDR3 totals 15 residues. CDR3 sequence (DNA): TGCGCCAGCAGCTCGGACGGGCCGGGAGTTTCACCCCTCCACTTT. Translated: CASSSDGPGVSPLHF.

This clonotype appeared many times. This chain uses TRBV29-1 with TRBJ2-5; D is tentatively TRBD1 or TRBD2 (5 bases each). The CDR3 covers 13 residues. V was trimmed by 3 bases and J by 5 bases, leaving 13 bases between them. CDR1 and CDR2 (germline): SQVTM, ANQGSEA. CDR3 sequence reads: CSVDGAWGETQYF. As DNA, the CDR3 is TGCAGCGTTGACGGGGCGTGGGGTGAGACCCAGTACTTC.

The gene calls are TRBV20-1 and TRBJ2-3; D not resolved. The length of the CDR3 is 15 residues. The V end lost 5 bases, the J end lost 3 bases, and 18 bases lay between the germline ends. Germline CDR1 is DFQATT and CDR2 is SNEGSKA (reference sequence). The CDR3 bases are TGCAGTGCTCCGACCGTATCCCGAAGGACAGATACGCAGTATTTT. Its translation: CSAPTVSRRTDTQYF.

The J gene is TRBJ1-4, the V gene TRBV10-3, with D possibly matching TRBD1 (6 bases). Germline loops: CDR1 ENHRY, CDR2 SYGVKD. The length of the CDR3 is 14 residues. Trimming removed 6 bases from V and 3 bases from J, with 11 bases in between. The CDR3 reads CAISEDRSNEKLFF. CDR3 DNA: TGTGCCATCAGCGAAGACAGGTCTAATGAAAAACTGTTTTTT.

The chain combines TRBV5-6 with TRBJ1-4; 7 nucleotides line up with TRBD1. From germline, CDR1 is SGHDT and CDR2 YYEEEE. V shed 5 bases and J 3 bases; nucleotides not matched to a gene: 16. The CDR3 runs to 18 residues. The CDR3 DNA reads TGTGCCAGCAGTTCCGACGCAGGAGGGGGCAGATCTAATGAAAAACTGTTTTTT. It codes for CASSSDAGGGRSNEKLFF.

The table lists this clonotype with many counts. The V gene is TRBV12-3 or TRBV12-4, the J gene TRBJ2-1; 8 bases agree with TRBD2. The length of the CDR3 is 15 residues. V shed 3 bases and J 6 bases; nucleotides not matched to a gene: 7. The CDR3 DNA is TGTGCCAGCAGTTTCACGGGAGGGCCCGTCAATGAGCAGTTCTTC. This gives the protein CASSFTGGPVNEQFF.

CDR3 loop: CSAADRTGFHYGYTF. The CDR3 nucleotides read TGCAGTGCTGCGGACAGAACAGGGTTTCACTATGGCTACACCTTC. The chain is built from TRBV20-1 and TRBJ1-2, with D tentatively TRBD1 (6 bases). Germline CDR1 reads DFQATT; CDR2 reads SNEGSKA (reference sequence). Trimming stripped 5 bases from V and 3 bases from J, with 19 bases between. This CDR3 is built from 15 residues.